This T cell receptor (beta chain) appears in the sequencing data of a study of T cell clusters in autoimmune cytopenias (dated by TCRdb to the late 2010s). Regarding the complete study: The median TRB sequencing depth was 50,000 to 60,000 reads per sample, and the median number of distinct TRB clonotypes was about 2,500 per sample. The goal of the study was to determine whether autoimmune cytopenia patients have a disease-specific immune repertoire signature that could serve as a blood-based biomarker. In autoimmune cytopenia patients, peripheral blood TRB and IGH repertoires were sequenced during active disease and over treatment follow-up, together with healthy, CLL and autoimmune hepatitis controls. The investigation overall reported the following: GLIPH results suggested that primary autoimmune cytopenia patients were missing physiological T cell clusters, with 50 or so clusters found only in healthy donors compared with some 17 found only in patients. Shifts in the TRB repertoire, including less even repertoires in secondary cytopenia and CLL, were mostly a reflection of lymphoma bias and not of autoimmunity. Healthy donors showed almost three-fold more exclusive TRB clusters than active autoimmune hepatitis patients, consistent with an autoimmunity-wide signature. The cluster-lack signature was not seen for secondary cytopenia versus CLL, apparently masked by the dominant lymphoma-associated repertoire. The T cell clusters were only ever defined in silico, so experimental validation of their functional role was still needed.

Per sample, approximately 0.25 ug of peripheral blood genomic DNA, some 40,000 genome equivalents, was used for TRB amplification. This clonotype counts as medium-sized (0.01 to 0.1%) based on its frequency; no count is recorded. Which antigen it targets is not known. There are 15 amino acids in the CDR3, from cysteine to phenylalanine inclusive. The DNA is not on file. According to the germline V gene (reference sequence), CDR1 reads DFQATT and CDR2 reads SNEGSKA. TRB rearrangements were amplified by multiplex PCR using a touch-down protocol with TRB-A and TRB-B primer pools mixed in one tube. Illumina adapters and sample indices were added to the amplicons through two consecutive PCR reactions using Phusion HS II polymerase. The amplicons were purified from gel with the NucleoSpin Gel and PCR Clean-up kit, after which the amplicons were quantified by Qubit and checked for quality on an Agilent 2100 Bioanalyzer. Sequencing of the libraries was performed on an Illumina MiSeq with 600-cycle, single-indexed, paired-end runs. As for the original processing: MiXCR version 2.1.12, together with the default MiXCR reference library, was used to align and assemble the TRB reads. A clone was defined by each unique CDR3 nucleotide sequence, and the analysis included only productive sequences supported by at least two reads. Repertoire diversity was assessed with alpha-parameterized diversity profiles (alpha 0 to 5), including the Shannon (alpha 1) and Simpson (alpha 2) indices, which were computed with an R script. Combinatorial TRB VJ usage was calculated with the tcR package and was compared between cohorts by principal component analysis performed with ade4. GLIPH was used to cluster TCRbeta CDR3s in pairs of cohorts matched for age and read depth, and a Wilcoxon test was used to compare cluster frequencies. Following TCRdb reprocessing, every CDR3 protein sequence forms one entry, and DNA is not provided. TCRdb, not the authors, supplied the V and J calls. This specimen's table enumerates approximately 1,500 distinct CDR3 sequences. Together, the top ten hold roughly 34% of the sample.

The receptor was isolated from a human donor with an autoimmune cytopenia or autoimmune hepatitis (not recorded which). The rearranged segments are TRBV20-1 and TRBJ2-3; TCRdb returns TRBD2, unconfirmable since there is no DNA. Sequenced: peripheral blood. CDR3 sequence: CSTEARAGYTDTQYF.